Below, one TCR beta chain is given with its context. This record comes from a study of cytomegalovirus exposure and HLA in healthy donors. Whereas donors were nominally healthy upon sampling, unrecorded immune exposures were probable. PCR was performed using 60 Vbeta and 13 Jbeta primers. The repertoire was sequenced with immunoSEQ multiplex PCR; TCRdb's copy has only in-frame clones and lacks some. The table has fewer than 250,000 clones, approximately 87% seen once. V lost 5 bases to trimming and J lost 6 bases, with 20 bases between them. From germline, CDR1 is SGHVS and CDR2 FQNEAQ. This CDR3 spans 15 amino acids.

This clonotype was obtained from a human donor in good health. Sequenced sample: PBMCs. The chain carries TRBV7-8 and TRBJ2-7; D perhaps matches TRBD2 (6 bases). This CDR3 reads CASSQTGPRDVEQYF. CDR3 DNA sequence: TGTGCCAGCAGCCAAACGGGCCCGCGGGACGTCGAGCAGTACTTC. The full variable domain, rest sourced from reference TRBV7-8 and TRBJ2-7, is GAGVSQSPRYKVAKRGQDVALRCDPISGHVSLFWYQQALGQGPEFLTYFQNEAQLDKSGLPSDRFFAERPEGSVSTLKIQRTQQEDSAVYLCASSQTGPRDVEQYFGPGTRLTVT.